This T cell receptor beta chain was recovered during a study of cytomegalovirus exposure and HLA in healthy donors. Each donor was healthy, and each was a bone marrow donor. This clone was counted only a few times. Both 60 Vbeta primers and 13 Jbeta primers went into the PCR. The repertoire was sequenced with immunoSEQ multiplex PCR; TCRdb's copy has only in-frame clones and lacks some. The sample comprises approximately 110,000 clones, roughly 70% of which are singletons, and about 5.5% rests with the top ten. Germline loops: CDR1 MGHRA, CDR2 YSYEKL. The CDR3 runs 15 residues. J gave up 9 bases and V 0 bases, and 7 bases lay outside the gene matches.

The sequence came from a woman in her seventies in good health and CMV-seropositive. The sample comprised PBMCs. The rearrangement links TRBV4-1 to TRBJ1-5; TRBD1 matches 8 bases. The CDR3 sequence is CASSQDSGGPRPQHF. The CDR3 nucleotides are TGCGCCAGCAGCCAAGATTCAGGGGGCCCGCGGCCCCAGCATTTT.